Described below is a single TCR beta chain sequence and its context. The repertoire was sequenced with immunoSEQ multiplex PCR; TCRdb's copy has only in-frame clones and lacks some. The profile shows about 160,000 clones, about 86% of them singletons. The entry originates in a study of blood T cell repertoires in COVID-19. The overall study: Sources were T cells, B-cell-depleted T cells, or PBMCs; the material itself was cDNA or gDNA.

The CDR3 extends over 16 amino acids. In germline, CDR1 is SGHKS, CDR2 YYEKEE (reference sequence). Trimming took off 4 bases at V and 0 bases at J, with 16 bases between the two ends. The rearrangement joins TRBV5-5 to TRBJ1-2; no definite D call. This receptor was identified in a woman between 70 and 85 years old with COVID-19, enrolled during active disease. Sequenced: peripheral blood. CDR3 loop: CASSPRADRSNYGYTF. For the CDR3, the DNA is TGTGCCAGCAGCCCGCGGGCTGACCGATCTAACTATGGCTACACCTTC.